This is a list of T cell receptor beta chains from one sample in a study of blood T cell repertoires in COVID-19. Data came from immunoSEQ multiplex PCR; TCRdb stores just in-frame clones and leaves some out. This sample yields roughly 55,000 clones, of which 80% to 85% are seen a single time; about 1.8% belongs to the top ten. The sequencing input was peripheral blood. All receptors derive from a woman between 55 and 75 years old with acute or convalescent COVID-19. Each CDR3 is given with its conserved first and last residue. A D gene is named only where the DNA matches it firmly. Expanded clones get a size class; other rows say once, few or many, or leave the size out.

TRBD1	-	TRBV3-1/TRBV3-2	TRBJ1-4	CASSHRTGAHEKLFF	TGTGCCAGCAGCCACCGGACAGGGGCCCATGAAAAACTGTTTTTT
-	few	TRBV5-6	TRBJ1-1	CASSLQGIGTEAFF	TGTGCCAGCAGCCTACAGGGTATTGGCACTGAAGCTTTCTTT
TRBD1	-	TRBV12-5	TRBJ1-5	CASGHIPSTGFGNNQPQHF	TGTGCTAGTGGCCATATACCCTCGACAGGGTTTGGTAACAATCAGCCCCAGCATTTT
TRBD1	-	TRBV7-8	TRBJ1-5	CASSSQGNYNQPQHF	TGTGCCAGCAGCTCACAGGGGAACTACAATCAGCCCCAGCATTTT
TRBD1	-	TRBV7-9	TRBJ1-2	CASSPWTGPANDGYTF	TGTGCCAGCAGCCCCTGGACAGGGCCGGCTAATGATGGCTACACCTTC
-	-	TRBV19	TRBJ2-1	CASKSQASSYEQFF	TGTGCCAGTAAATCGCAAGCTAGCAGCTATGAGCAGTTCTTC
TRBD1	-	TRBV19	TRBJ1-5	CASRRDRGNQPQHF	TGTGCCAGTAGGCGGGACAGGGGGAATCAGCCCCAGCATTTT
TRBD1	few	TRBV20-1	TRBJ1-4	CSARGGQGLFF	TGCAGTGCCCGAGGGGGCCAGGGACTGTTTTTT
-	-	TRBV3-1/TRBV3-2	TRBJ2-7	CASSQGARGEQYF	TGTGCCAGCAGCCAGGGGGCGCGTGGCGAGCAGTACTTC
-	-	TRBV28	TRBJ1-5	CASSFLSNQPQHF	TGTGCCAGCAGTTTTCTTAGCAATCAGCCCCAGCATTTT
-	-	TRBV14	TRBJ2-7	CASGGAGALYF	TGTGCCAGCGGCGGGGCGGGTGCGTTGTACTTC
-	-	TRBV20-1	TRBJ1-6	CSAKQGSPLHF	TGCAGTGCGAAGCAGGGGTCACCCCTCCACTTT
-	-	TRBV27	TRBJ1-2	CASRNLAGGYGYTF	TGTGCCAGCCGAAACCTTGCGGGAGGCTATGGCTACACCTTC
TRBD2	-	TRBV2	TRBJ2-7	CASRGASGSLAEQYF	TGTGCCAGCAGGGGGGCTAGCGGGAGCTTGGCGGAGCAGTACTTC